The 9 T cell receptor beta chains given below trace back to one sample, sequenced in a study of monozygotic twins with inflammatory bowel disease (dated by TCRdb to between 2018 and 2021). The method behind the library was 5' RACE. The reads were generated on an Illumina HiSeq 2500. TCRdb reprocessed the reads, reporting each CDR3 protein sequence once and no DNA. Per the sample table, the count is 150,000 to 200,000 distinct CDR3 sequences. Jointly, the top ten make up 2.5% to 3% of the sample. The sample taken for sequencing was blood. These TCRs come from a human donor with ulcerative colitis or Crohn's disease, or a healthy co-twin of an affected twin (not recorded which).

This chain connects TRBV20-1 to TRBJ2-1; lacking DNA, the TRBD2 call made by TCRdb goes unchecked. The germline V gene has CDR1 DFQATT and CDR2 SNEGSKA (reference sequence). CDR3 length: 15 residues. The CDR3 sequence: CSARDISGRVNEQFF.

The V gene is TRBV19, the J gene TRBJ2-3; without DNA, the TCRdb call of TRBD1 cannot be checked. This CDR3 contains 14 residues. The germline gives CDR1 LNHDA, CDR2 SQIVND (reference sequence). CDR3 amino acids: CASSTIPGEDTQYF. The full variable domain, rest sourced from reference TRBV19 and TRBJ2-3, is DGGITQSPKYLFRKEGQNVTLSCEQNLNHDAMYWYRQDPGQGLRLIYYSQIVNDFQKGDIAEGYSVSREKKESFPLTVTSAQKNPTAFYLCASSTIPGEDTQYFGPGTRLTVL.

The chain employs TRBV5-1 and TRBJ2-7; TCRdb's D gene call, TRBD2, goes unchecked for lack of DNA. The V gene's germline CDR1 is SGHRS and CDR2 YFSETQ. This CDR3 contains 15 residues. This CDR3 is CASRPQRGPRSEQYF. Using reference TRBV5-1 and TRBJ2-7 for the parts outside the CDR3, the full variable domain is KAGVTQTPRYLIKTRGQQVTLSCSPISGHRSVSWYQQTPGQGLQFLFEYFSETQRNKGNFPGRFSGRQFSNSRSEMNVSTLELGDSALYLCASRPQRGPRSEQYFGPGTRLTVT.

This sequence joins TRBV27 and TRBJ1-1; the D call from TCRdb, TRBD1, cannot be confirmed without DNA. CDR3 length equals 14 residues. Per germline, CDR1 MNHEY and CDR2 SMNVEV (reference sequence). CDR3 protein: CASRALGGGTEAFF.

The chain recombines TRBV5-1 with TRBJ2-3; there is no DNA to check the TCRdb D call of TRBD2. Germline V gene lookup returns CDR1 SGHRS and CDR2 YFSETQ. This CDR3 spans 14 amino acids. This CDR3 reads CASSDGARTDTQYF.

The chain has TRBV11-2 and TRBJ1-5; no DNA is available, so the TRBD1 call from TCRdb remains unchecked. CDR3 length equals 14 residues. Per germline, CDR1 SGHAT and CDR2 FQNNGV. This chain's CDR3 is CASSSGQARQPQHF.

V gene TRBV27 combines with J gene TRBJ2-7; TCRdb's D call, TRBD2, is unchecked because there is no DNA. Germline CDR1 MNHEY, CDR2 SMNVEV (reference sequence). The CDR3 runs to 16 residues. The CDR3 loop reads CASSLSLAGGAYEQYF.

This chain connects TRBV5-6 to TRBJ2-5; the D call from TCRdb, TRBD1, cannot be confirmed without DNA. The length of the CDR3 is 14 residues. Germline V gene sequence: CDR1 SGHDT, CDR2 YYEEEE. CDR3 sequence: CASTQVNGGKTQYF.

The chain uses TRBV4-2 and TRBJ1-6; TCRdb's D gene call, TRBD1, goes unchecked for lack of DNA. The CDR3 is made up of 16 amino acids. Germline V gene sequence: CDR1 LGHNA, CDR2 YNFKEQ. The CDR3 is CASSHNTGGNNSPLHF.